This T cell receptor beta chain was sequenced for a study of blood T cell repertoires in COVID-19. On the study more broadly: Samples came from the United States, Italy and Spain, spanning acute and convalescent COVID-19. PBMCs, B-cell-depleted T cells, or T cells were the source of the cDNA or gDNA that made up the material.

As processed by the authors: Researchers report that nucleated cell counts were estimated from reference gene primer amplification. TCRdb keeps only in-frame clones here, not all; method: immunoSEQ multiplex PCR. That table furnishes V, J and clone size, whereas the DNA furnished D and trimming. Of about 130,000 clones listed, about 85% are singletons. There are 12 residues in the CDR3. Germline V gene data show CDR1 as SQVTM and CDR2 as ANQGSEA. V was trimmed by 2 bases and J by 5 bases, leaving 9 bases between them. The chain is built from TRBV29-1 and TRBJ2-5; D not resolved. Sequencing was performed on peripheral blood. This sequence originates from a woman of 80 years or more with acute or convalescent COVID-19. The CDR3 coding sequence is TGCAGCGTTGAACCGGCCGGGGAGACCCAGTACTTC. It translates to CSVEPAGETQYF.